This TCR beta chain was retrieved from a study of CDR3 diversity in severe acne. This clonotype was observed a few times. V dropped 2 bases and J dropped 1 base, with 5 bases sitting between them. This CDR3 comprises 13 residues. TCRdb reprocessed the PCR reads via MiXCR and lists one record per CDR3 protein. The data contain fewer than 100,000 distinct CDR3 sequences, 45% to 60% of them seen just once; the ten biggest clones take up about 13%. The receptor comes from a male donor in good health, without acne. The chain recombines TRBV12-3 or TRBV12-4 with TRBJ1-1; D ambiguous. The sequenced sample was blood. CDR3 coding DNA: TGTGCCAGCAGTTTATTCGCGAACACTGAAGCTTTCTTT. It translates to CASSLFANTEAFF.